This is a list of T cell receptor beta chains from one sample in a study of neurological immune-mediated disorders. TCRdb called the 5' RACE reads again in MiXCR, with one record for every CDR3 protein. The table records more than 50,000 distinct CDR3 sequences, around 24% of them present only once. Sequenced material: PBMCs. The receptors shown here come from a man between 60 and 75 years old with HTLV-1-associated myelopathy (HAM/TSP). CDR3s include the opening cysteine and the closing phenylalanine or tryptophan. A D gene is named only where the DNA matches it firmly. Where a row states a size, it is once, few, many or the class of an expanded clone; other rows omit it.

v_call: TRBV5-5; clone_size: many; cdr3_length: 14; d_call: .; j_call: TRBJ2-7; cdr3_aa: CASSLLVGSYEQYF; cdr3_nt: TGTGCCAGCAGCTTGTTGGTGGGCAGCTACGAGCAGTACTTC
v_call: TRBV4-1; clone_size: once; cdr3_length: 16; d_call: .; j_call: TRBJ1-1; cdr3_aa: CADSQETPRGNTEAFF; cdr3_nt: TGCGCCGACAGCCAAGAAACCCCCAGGGGGAACACTGAAGCTTTCTTT
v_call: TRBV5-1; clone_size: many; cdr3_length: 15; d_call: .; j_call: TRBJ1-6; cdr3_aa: CASSLAVQHNSPLHF; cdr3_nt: TGCGCCAGCAGCTTGGCCGTCCAGCATAATTCACCCCTCCACTTT
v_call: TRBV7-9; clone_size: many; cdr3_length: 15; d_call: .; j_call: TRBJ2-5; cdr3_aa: CASTQSSGHQETQYF; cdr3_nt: TGTGCCAGCACCCAATCCTCGGGACACCAAGAGACCCAGTACTTC
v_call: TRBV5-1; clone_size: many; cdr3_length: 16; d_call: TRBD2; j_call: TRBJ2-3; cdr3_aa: CASSVQAGGDTDTQYF; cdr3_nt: TGCGCCAGCAGCGTACAAGCGGGAGGGGACACAGATACGCAGTATTTT
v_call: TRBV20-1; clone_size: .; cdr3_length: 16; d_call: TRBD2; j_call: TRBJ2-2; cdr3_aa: CSARGSGSGATGELFF; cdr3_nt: TGCAGTGCTAGAGGTAGCGGGAGTGGAGCGACCGGGGAGCTGTTTTTT
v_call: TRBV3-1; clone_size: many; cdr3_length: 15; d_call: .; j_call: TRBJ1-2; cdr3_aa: CASSQGGSRHYGYTF; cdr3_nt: TGTGCCAGCAGCCAGGGGGGGTCGAGGCACTATGGCTACACCTTC
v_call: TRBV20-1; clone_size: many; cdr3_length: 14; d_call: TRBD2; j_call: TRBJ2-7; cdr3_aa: CSARPGTSAPEQYF; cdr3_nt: TGCAGTGCTAGACCCGGGACTAGCGCTCCCGAGCAGTACTTC
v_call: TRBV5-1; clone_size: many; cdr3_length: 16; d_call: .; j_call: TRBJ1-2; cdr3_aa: CASSPGTASLNYGYTF; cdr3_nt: TGCGCCAGCAGCCCCGGGACGGCGAGCCTTAACTATGGCTACACCTTC
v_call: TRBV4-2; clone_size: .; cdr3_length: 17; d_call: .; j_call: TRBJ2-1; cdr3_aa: CASSQALPRDRKNEQFF; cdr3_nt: TGTGCCAGCAGCCAAGCCTTACCGCGAGATAGAAAGAATGAGCAGTTCTTC
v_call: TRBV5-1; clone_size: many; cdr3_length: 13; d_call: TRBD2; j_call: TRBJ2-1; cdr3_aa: CASNLAGGNEQFF; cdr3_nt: TGCGCCAGCAATCTAGCGGGAGGCAATGAGCAGTTCTTC
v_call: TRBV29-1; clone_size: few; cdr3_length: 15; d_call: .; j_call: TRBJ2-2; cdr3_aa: CSVEGDLFNTGELFF; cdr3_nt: TGCAGCGTTGAGGGGGACCTATTCAACACCGGGGAGCTGTTTTTT
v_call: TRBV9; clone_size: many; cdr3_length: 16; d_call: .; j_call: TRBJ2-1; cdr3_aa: CASSTSTGSSYNEQFF; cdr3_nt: TGTGCCAGCAGCACAAGCACAGGGAGCTCCTACAATGAGCAGTTCTTC
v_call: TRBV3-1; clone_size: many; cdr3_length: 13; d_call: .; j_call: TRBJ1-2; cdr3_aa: CASSQHSQYGYTF; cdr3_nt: TGTGCCAGCAGCCAACACAGTCAGTATGGCTACACCTTC
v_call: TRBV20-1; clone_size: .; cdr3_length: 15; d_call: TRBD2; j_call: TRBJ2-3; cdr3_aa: CSARDPAGNADTQYF; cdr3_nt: TGCAGTGCTAGAGATCCAGCGGGAAACGCAGATACGCAGTATTTT
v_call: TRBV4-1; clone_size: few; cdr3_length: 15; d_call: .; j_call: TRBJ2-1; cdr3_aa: CASSHIARGLNEQFF; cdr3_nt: TGCGCCAGCAGCCACATAGCCCGGGGGCTAAATGAGCAGTTCTTC
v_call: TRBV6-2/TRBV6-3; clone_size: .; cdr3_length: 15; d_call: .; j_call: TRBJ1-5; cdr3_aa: CASSYTRALNQPQHF; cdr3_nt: TGTGCCAGCAGTTACACTCGGGCGCTTAATCAGCCCCAGCATTTT
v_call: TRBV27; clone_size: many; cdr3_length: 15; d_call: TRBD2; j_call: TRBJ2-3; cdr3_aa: CASSTGTSFTDTQYF; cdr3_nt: TGTGCCAGCAGTACCGGGACTAGTTTCACAGATACGCAGTATTTT
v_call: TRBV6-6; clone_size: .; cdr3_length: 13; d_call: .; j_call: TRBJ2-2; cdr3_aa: CASSSLMGGELFF; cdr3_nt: TGTGCCAGCAGTTCCCTCATGGGTGGGGAGCTGTTTTTT
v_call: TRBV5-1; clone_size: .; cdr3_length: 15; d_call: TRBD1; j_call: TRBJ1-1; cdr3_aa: CASSKQGTPNTEAFF; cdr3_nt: TGCGCCAGCAGCAAACAGGGGACCCCGAACACTGAAGCTTTCTTT
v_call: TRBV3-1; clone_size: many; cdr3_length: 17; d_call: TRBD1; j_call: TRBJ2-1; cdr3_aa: CASSPPQVGQGLRGQFF; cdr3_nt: TGTGCCAGCAGCCCCCCCCAGGTAGGACAGGGGCTGAGAGGGCAGTTCTTC
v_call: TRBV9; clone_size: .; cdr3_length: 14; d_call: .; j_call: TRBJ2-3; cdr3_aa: CASSENANTDTQYF; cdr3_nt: TGTGCCAGCAGCGAGAACGCAAACACAGATACGCAGTATTTT
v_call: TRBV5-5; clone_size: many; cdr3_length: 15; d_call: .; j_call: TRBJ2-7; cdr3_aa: CASSLRSGTGYEQYF; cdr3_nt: TGTGCCAGCAGCCTGAGGTCGGGGACCGGATACGAGCAGTACTTC
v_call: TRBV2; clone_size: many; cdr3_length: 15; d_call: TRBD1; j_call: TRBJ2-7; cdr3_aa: CASSLDRGRTYEQYF; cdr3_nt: TGTGCCAGCAGTCTGGACAGGGGCCGTACCTACGAGCAGTACTTC
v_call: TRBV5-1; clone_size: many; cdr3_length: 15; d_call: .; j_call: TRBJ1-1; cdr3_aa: CASSLELGAMTEAFF; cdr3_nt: TGCGCCAGCAGTTTGGAGTTGGGGGCGATGACTGAAGCTTTCTTT
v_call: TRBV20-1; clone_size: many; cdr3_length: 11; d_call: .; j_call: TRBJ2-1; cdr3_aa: CSASRSSEQFF; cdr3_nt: TGCAGTGCTAGTCGGTCTAGTGAGCAGTTCTTC
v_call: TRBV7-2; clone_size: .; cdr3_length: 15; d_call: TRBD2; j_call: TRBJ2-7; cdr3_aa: CASSQAGTSGYEQYF; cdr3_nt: TGTGCCAGCAGCCAGGCGGGGACTAGTGGGTACGAGCAGTACTTC
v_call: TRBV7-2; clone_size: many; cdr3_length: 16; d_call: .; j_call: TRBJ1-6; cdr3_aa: CASSLVVLRQGDPLHF; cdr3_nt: TGTGCCAGCAGCTTAGTAGTGCTTCGTCAGGGAGACCCCCTCCACTTT
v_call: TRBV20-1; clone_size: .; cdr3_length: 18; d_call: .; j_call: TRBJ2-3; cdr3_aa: CSARFQGGGLAGTDTQYF; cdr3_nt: TGCAGTGCTAGATTTCAGGGCGGGGGCCTAGCGGGCACAGATACGCAGTATTTT
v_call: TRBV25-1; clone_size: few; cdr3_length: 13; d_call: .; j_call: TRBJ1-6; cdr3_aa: CASSDSGGSPLHF; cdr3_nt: TGTGCCAGCAGTGACTCCGGGGGTTCACCCCTCCACTTT
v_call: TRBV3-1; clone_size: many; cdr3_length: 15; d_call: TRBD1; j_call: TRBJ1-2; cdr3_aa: CASSQGVQGAGGYTF; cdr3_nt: TGTGCCAGCAGCCAAGGGGTACAGGGGGCAGGCGGCTACACCTTC
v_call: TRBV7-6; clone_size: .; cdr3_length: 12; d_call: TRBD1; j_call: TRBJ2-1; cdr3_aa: CASSYTGGEQFF; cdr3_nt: TGTGCCAGCAGCTACACAGGGGGGGAGCAGTTCTTC
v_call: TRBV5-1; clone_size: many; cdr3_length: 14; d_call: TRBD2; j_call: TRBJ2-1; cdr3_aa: CASSSLAGNNEQFF; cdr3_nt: TGCGCCAGCAGCTCCTTAGCGGGTAACAATGAGCAGTTCTTC
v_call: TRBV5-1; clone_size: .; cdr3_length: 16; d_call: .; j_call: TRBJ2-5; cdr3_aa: CASSLGPTGLQETQYF; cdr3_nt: TGCGCCAGCAGCTTGGGCCCTACAGGGCTCCAAGAGACCCAGTACTTC
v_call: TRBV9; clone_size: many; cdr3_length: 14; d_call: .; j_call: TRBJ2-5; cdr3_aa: CASSVAATKETQYF; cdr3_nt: TGTGCCAGCAGCGTAGCTGCGACTAAAGAGACCCAGTACTTC
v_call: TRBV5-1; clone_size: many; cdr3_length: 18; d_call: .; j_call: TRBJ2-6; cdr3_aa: CASSLLGSPTTGANVLTF; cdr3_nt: TGCGCCAGCAGCTTGTTGGGGTCCCCAACAACTGGGGCCAACGTCCTGACTTTC
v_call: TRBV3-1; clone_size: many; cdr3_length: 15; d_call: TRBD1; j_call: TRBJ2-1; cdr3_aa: CASSQGQGSYNEQFF; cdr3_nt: TGTGCCAGCAGCCAGGGACAGGGGTCCTACAATGAGCAGTTCTTC
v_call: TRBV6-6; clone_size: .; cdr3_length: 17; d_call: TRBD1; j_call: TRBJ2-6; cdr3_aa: CASRPPTGQSGANVLTF; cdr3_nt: TGTGCCAGCAGGCCCCCGACAGGGCAATCTGGGGCCAACGTCCTGACTTTC
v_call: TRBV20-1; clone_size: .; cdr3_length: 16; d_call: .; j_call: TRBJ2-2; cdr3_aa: CSARDRISRDTGELFF; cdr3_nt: TGCAGTGCTAGAGATCGAATTAGCAGGGACACCGGGGAGCTGTTTTTT
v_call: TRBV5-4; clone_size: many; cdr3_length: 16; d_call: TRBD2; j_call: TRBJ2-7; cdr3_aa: CASSLAVAGVSYEQYF; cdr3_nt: TGTGCCAGCAGCTTGGCGGTTGCGGGAGTATCCTACGAGCAGTACTTC
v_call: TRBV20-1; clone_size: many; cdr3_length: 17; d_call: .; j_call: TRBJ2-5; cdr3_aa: CSARDLQIGGFQETQYF; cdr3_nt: TGCAGTGCTAGAGATCTTCAGATCGGGGGTTTCCAAGAGACCCAGTACTTC
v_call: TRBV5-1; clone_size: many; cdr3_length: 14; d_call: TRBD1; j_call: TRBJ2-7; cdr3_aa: CASSFRDRGTEQYF; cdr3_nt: TGCGCCAGCAGCTTCCGGGACAGGGGTACCGAGCAGTACTTC
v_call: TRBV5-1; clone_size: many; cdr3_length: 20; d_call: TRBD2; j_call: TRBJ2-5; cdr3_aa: CASSLTPASGRGGYQETQYF; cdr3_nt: TGCGCCAGCAGCTTGACCCCCGCTAGCGGGAGAGGAGGGTACCAAGAGACCCAGTACTTC
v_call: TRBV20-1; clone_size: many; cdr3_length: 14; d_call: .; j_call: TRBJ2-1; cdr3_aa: CSARDVGAYNEQFF; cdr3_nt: TGCAGTGCTAGAGATGTTGGGGCCTACAATGAGCAGTTCTTC
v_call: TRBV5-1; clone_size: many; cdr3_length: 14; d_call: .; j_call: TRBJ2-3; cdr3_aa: CASSPEPNGDTQYF; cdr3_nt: TGCGCCAGCAGCCCAGAACCGAATGGGGATACGCAGTATTTT
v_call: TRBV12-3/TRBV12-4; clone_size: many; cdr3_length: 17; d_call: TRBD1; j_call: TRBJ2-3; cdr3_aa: CASSQEDRETWTDTQYF; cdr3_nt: TGTGCCAGCAGCCAAGAAGACAGGGAAACGTGGACAGATACGCAGTATTTT